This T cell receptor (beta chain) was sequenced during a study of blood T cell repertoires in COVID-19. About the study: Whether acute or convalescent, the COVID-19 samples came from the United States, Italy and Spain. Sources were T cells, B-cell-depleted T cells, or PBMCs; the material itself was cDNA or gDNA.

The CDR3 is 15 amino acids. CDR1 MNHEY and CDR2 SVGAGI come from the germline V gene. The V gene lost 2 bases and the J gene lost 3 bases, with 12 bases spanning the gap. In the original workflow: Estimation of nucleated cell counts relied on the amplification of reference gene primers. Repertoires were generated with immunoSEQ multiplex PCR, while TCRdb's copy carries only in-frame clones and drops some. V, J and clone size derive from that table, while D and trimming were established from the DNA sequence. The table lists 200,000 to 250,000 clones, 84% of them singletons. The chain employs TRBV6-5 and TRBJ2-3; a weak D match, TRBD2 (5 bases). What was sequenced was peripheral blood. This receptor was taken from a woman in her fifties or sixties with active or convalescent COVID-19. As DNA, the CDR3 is TGTGCCAGCAGTTACACCCTAGCAGCAACAGATACGCAGTATTTT. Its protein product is CASSYTLAATDTQYF.